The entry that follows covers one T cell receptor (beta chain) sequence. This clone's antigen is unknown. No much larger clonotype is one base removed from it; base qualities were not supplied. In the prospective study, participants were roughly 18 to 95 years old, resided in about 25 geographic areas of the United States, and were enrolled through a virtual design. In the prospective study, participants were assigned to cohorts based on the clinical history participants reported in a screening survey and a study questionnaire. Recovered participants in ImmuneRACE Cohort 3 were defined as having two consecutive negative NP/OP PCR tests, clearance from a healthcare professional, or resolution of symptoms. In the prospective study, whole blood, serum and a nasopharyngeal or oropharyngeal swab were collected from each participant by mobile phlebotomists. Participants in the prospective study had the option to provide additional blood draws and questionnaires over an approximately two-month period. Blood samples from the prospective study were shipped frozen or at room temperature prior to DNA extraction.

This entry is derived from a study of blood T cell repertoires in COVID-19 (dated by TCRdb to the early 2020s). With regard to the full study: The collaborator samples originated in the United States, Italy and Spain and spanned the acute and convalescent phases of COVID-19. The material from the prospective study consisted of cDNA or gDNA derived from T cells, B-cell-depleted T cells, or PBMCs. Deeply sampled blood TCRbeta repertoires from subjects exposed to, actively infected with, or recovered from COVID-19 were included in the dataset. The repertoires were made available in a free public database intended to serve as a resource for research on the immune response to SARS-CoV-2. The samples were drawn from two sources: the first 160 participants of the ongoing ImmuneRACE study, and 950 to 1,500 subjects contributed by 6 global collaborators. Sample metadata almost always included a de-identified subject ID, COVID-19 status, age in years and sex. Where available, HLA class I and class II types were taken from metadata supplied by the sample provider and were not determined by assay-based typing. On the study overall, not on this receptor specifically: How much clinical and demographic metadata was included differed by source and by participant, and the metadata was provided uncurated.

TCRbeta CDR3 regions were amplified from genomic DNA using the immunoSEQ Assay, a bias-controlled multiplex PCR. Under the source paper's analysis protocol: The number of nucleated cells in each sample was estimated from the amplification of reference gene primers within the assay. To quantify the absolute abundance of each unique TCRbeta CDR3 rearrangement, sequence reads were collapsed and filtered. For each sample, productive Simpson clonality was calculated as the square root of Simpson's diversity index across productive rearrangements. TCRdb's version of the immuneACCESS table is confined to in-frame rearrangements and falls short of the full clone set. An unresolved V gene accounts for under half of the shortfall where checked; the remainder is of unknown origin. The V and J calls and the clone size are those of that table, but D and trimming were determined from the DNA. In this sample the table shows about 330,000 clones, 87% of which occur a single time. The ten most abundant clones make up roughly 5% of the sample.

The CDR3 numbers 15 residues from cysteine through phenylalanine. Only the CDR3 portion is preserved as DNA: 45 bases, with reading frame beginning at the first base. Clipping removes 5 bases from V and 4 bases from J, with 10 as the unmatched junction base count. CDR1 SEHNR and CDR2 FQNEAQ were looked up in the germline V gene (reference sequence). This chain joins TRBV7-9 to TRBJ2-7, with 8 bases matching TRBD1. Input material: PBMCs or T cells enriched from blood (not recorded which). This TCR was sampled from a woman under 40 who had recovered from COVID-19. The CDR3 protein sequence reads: CASSALQGVTYEQYF. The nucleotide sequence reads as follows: TGTGCCAGCAGCGCCTTACAGGGGGTCACTTACGAGCAGTACTTC.